This TCR beta chain was identified during a study of T-cell memory formation after mild COVID-19 listed by TCRdb under 2021. Regarding the research as a whole: TCR sequence clusters from the two donors were found to be largely donor specific. Two young, previously healthy adult volunteers, one female and one male, were included in the cohort. In two donors, T-cell clones that expanded and contracted after mild COVID-19 were tracked by sequencing TCRalpha and TCRbeta repertoires over time. Points the paper makes about the study in general: Balanced CD4/CD8 phenotypes were observed for clones contracting from day 15 to 85, whereas a bias towards CD4+ was observed for a second wave of clones expanding from day 15 to 37. The detection of some responding clones in pre-infection memory suggests that pre-existing cross-reactive memory T cells joined the SARS-CoV-2 response. Contracting CD4+ clones turned up mainly in the CM and EM memory subsets, whereas EMRA was where CD8+ clones were enriched. SARS-CoV-2 specificity of the second-wave clones peaking on day 37 was not confirmed. The study included only a couple of mild cases, and larger cohorts that include severe cases with pre-infection samples were judged to be necessary.

Data came from an Illumina NovaSeq 6000. TCRalpha and TCRbeta cDNA libraries were constructed by 5'RACE with constant-segment primers, with sample barcodes and unique molecular identifiers being introduced. RNA was extracted from every sample with Trizol reagent. Libraries were amplified in two PCR steps, with a second sample barcode and Illumina TruSeq adapters added in the second step. Sequencing of libraries was performed on an Illumina NovaSeq with 2 x 150 bp paired-end reads. The study's processing was this. Demultiplexing of reads and collapsing into UMI-guided consensus sequences were performed with migec v1.2.7. Using mixcr v2.1.11, the UMI consensuses were aligned to TRA and TRB V and J templates and assembled into clonotypes. Clonotypes were classified as expanded or contracted when called significant by both edgeR and NoisET, with noise models trained on biological replicates. For edgeR calls, the cutoffs were a false discovery rate-adjusted p below 0.01 and a log2 fold-change threshold of 1. As an exploratory analysis of dynamics, max-normalized trajectories of the 1000 most abundant clonotypes were examined by PCA with hierarchical clustering. The CD4 or CD8 phenotype of responding clones was assigned using the separately sequenced CD4+ and CD8+ repertoires. TCRdb took the public reads, trimmed them with fastp at Q25, ran MiXCR for clone calling and kept in-frame beta chains. Every CDR3 protein is listed once, alongside the most common genes and DNA of its rows. Here the V and J calls rest on TCRdb's processing, not on the authors' analysis. The sample includes roughly 200,000 distinct CDR3 sequences, with under 20% observed a single time. The top ten constitute roughly 2.1% of the sample.

On this clonotype: The target of this receptor is not known. Per-base quality was not reported, and no clone a single base away is much larger than it.

Ficoll-Paque density gradient centrifugation was used to isolate PBMCs. The CDR3 starts with the cysteine, ends with the phenylalanine, and has 13 residues. Only the CDR3 DNA is retained, 39 bases long and in frame from the first base. At the junction V is shortened by 3 bases and J by 0 bases, with 9 bases in between. As encoded in the germline V gene (reference sequence), CDR1 is DFQATT while CDR2 is SNEGSKA. This sequence was found in an adult woman who had mild COVID-19 (a few samples of this study predate the infection). The sample titles of this study are shuffled in the database, so cell type and time point are left out; the donor was told from shared clones. Sequenced: PBMCs or a T cell subset sorted from them (not recorded which). The chain employs TRBV20-1 and TRBJ2-7; a tentative D call is TRBD1 (6 bases match). The CDR3 in this case is CSARQGGSYEQYF. The sequenced DNA: TGCAGTGCTAGGCAAGGGGGCTCCTACGAGCAGTACTTC.